The 24 T cell receptor beta chains listed next were all sequenced from one sample in a study of blood T cells in healthy people across ages. For the second PCR, which ran for about 6 to 11 cycles, a sample-barcoded 5' primer and a J-beta primer mix were used. MiXCR, applied by TCRdb to the 5' RACE reads, yields one record per CDR3 protein. Of approximately 900,000 distinct CDR3 sequences detected, 25% to 30% appear once; the ten largest clones hold roughly a tenth. The data also belong to a second study, concerning T cells of mothers and their children.

What was sequenced was blood. All receptors derive from a woman between 40 and 55 years old in good health.

This clonotype was observed a handful of times. The chain uses TRBV3-1 and TRBJ1-2; no clear D gene. V dropped 6 bases and J dropped 2 bases, with 13 bases sitting between them. Germline lookup yields CDR1 LGHDT and CDR2 YNNKEL (reference sequence). The CDR3 is made up of 14 amino acids. The CDR3 nucleotides are TGTGCCAGCAGACCCGGACTCGCGAACTATGGCTACACCTTC. Protein product: CASRPGLANYGYTF.

This clonotype was observed a few times. V usage is TRBV12-3 or TRBV12-4 and J usage is TRBJ1-2; 7 bases match TRBD1. V shed 2 bases, J shed 2 bases, and the junction held 2 bases outside the gene matches. The CDR3 loop spans 14 amino acids. The CDR3 region is CASSLKTGNYGYTF. The CDR3 coding sequence is TGTGCCAGCAGTTTAAAGACAGGGAACTATGGCTACACCTTC.

The V and J genes are TRBV7-2 and TRBJ1-2, with TRBD1 identical over 7 bases. The CDR3 runs to 14 residues. The germline V gene has CDR1 SGHTA and CDR2 FQGNSA. V trimming: 3 bases; J trimming: 7 bases; junction bases outside the gene matches: 8. CDR3 region: CASSFSRDSVGYTF. In DNA form, the CDR3 reads TGTGCCAGCAGCTTCAGCCGGGACAGCGTTGGCTACACCTTC.

This clonotype was counted only a few times. This chain joins TRBV3-1 and TRBJ1-4; D is undetermined. V was shortened by 4 bases and J by 8 bases, with 11 bases between the two germline ends. Germline V lookup: CDR1 LGHDT, CDR2 YNNKEL (reference sequence). This CDR3 spans 13 amino acids. DNA for the CDR3: TGTGCCAGCAGCCTGAGACACGGGGAAAAACTGTTTTTT. Residues: CASSLRHGEKLFF.

This clonotype has more than one count but fewer than ten. One junction end disagrees with the germline gene, perhaps due to a read error. The rearrangement joins TRBV29-1 to TRBJ2-1; D not certain. The CDR3 loop spans 15 amino acids. Germline V CDR1 and CDR2: SQVTM, ANQGSEA. The CDR3 sequence: CSVAVVPSSNNEQFF. Here the CDR3 DNA reads TGCAGCGTTGCGGTTGTGCCGAGCTCCAACAATGAGCAGTTCTTC.

This clonotype has only a few counts. This may come from a read error, since a much larger clone is one base off. This chain uses TRBV29-1 with TRBJ2-7, with 8 positions matching TRBD1. The CDR3 has 14 amino acids. CDR1 is SQVTM and CDR2 is ANQGSEA in the germline V gene. J gave up 7 bases and V 7 bases, and 15 bases lay outside the gene matches. CDR3 region: CSAQGTGDYNEQYF. The CDR3, as DNA: TGCAGCGCCCAAGGGACAGGAGACTACAATGAGCAGTACTTC.

This clonotype turned up a few times. V is TRBV3-1 and J is TRBJ2-1; D possibly uses TRBD1 or TRBD2 (6 bases each). The CDR3 extends over 14 amino acids. The ends were cut back, 0 bases at V and 14 bases at J, with 17 bases in the middle. The germline V gene has CDR1 LGHDT and CDR2 YNNKEL (reference sequence). The CDR3 region is CASSQDPARGRKFF. As DNA, the CDR3 is TGTGCCAGCAGCCAAGATCCCGCTAGGGGGAGGAAGTTCTTC.

This clonotype has more than one count but fewer than ten. The chain joins TRBV2 to TRBJ2-2; 7 nucleotides match TRBD1. Trimming took 7 bases from V and 0 from J; bases not matched to a gene: 2. There are 14 residues in the CDR3. CDR1 is SNHLY, CDR2 FYNNEI, per germline. CDR3 residues: CASKGQTNTGELFF. The DNA for the CDR3 is TGTGCCAGCAAGGGACAGACGAACACCGGGGAGCTGTTTTTT. The whole variable domain, remainder taken from reference TRBV2 and TRBJ2-2, is EPEVTQTPSHQVTQMGQEVILRCVPISNHLYFYWYRQILGQKVEFLVSFYNNEISEKSEIFDDQFSVERPDGSNFTLKIRSTKLEDSAMYFCASKGQTNTGELFFGEGSRLTVL.

This chain uses TRBV29-1 with TRBJ2-1; 7 positions agree with TRBD1. The CDR3 is made up of 14 amino acids. The trim removed 4 bases at V and 1 base at J, leaving 4 bases unmatched. In germline, CDR1 is SQVTM, CDR2 ANQGSEA. CDR3 DNA: TGCAGCGTTGCAACGACAGGGTCCTACAATGAGCAGTTCTTC. Its protein is CSVATTGSYNEQFF.

The table lists this clonotype with a few counts. The junction does not match germline at one end; this may be a read error. The CDR3 reads CANSFATGVYTF. As DNA, the CDR3 is TGTGCCAACAGCTTTGCGACAGGGGTCTACACCTTC. The rearrangement links TRBV5-6 to TRBJ1-2; 8 bases agree with TRBD1. This CDR3 is 12 amino acids long. The germline CDR1 and CDR2 sequences are SGHDT and YYEEEE.

This clonotype was observed many times. The chain joins TRBV6-6 to TRBJ2-7; D remains ambiguous. This CDR3 is built from 13 residues. The germline CDR1 and CDR2 sequences are MNHNY and SVGAGI (reference sequence). V dropped 3 bases and J dropped 3 bases, with 9 bases sitting between them. The CDR3 DNA sequence: TGTGCCAGCAGTTATATTTCGGGCTACGAGCAGTACTTC. Its translation is CASSYISGYEQYF.

Ten or more counts support this clonotype. The rearrangement joins TRBV6-5 to TRBJ1-5, with 8 bases that match TRBD1. Germline CDR1 MNHEY, CDR2 SVGAGI. The ends lost 2 bases at V and 7 bases at J; junction bases unmatched: 4. This CDR3 has 14 residues. CDR3 in amino acids: CASSYDRGGQPQHF. The CDR3 DNA reads TGTGCCAGCAGTTACGACAGGGGAGGCCAGCCCCAGCATTTT.

The chain has TRBV19 and TRBJ1-2, with D possibly TRBD1 on 5 matching bases. Between the trimmed V and J ends, which lost 5 bases and 9 bases, there was a span of 22 bases. The CDR3 consists of 15 residues. Germline CDR1 is LNHDA and CDR2 is SQIVND (reference sequence). CDR3 amino acids: CASSRDRGAIQSYTF. The CDR3 bases are TGTGCCAGTAGTCGAGACAGAGGGGCGATCCAGAGCTACACCTTC.

The DNA of the CDR3 is TGTGCCAGCAGTTACGCGGGGGCGCTTAATGAGCAGTTCTTC. Translated: CASSYAGALNEQFF. The chain carries TRBV6-2 or TRBV6-3 and TRBJ2-1, with D maybe TRBD2 (7 bases). Germline lookup yields CDR1 MNHEY and CDR2 SVGEGT. V shed 2 bases and J shed 7 bases, with 12 bases lying between them. The CDR3 runs to 14 residues.

This clonotype was seen only a few times. J is TRBJ1-1 and V is TRBV11-2; D is undetermined. Germline CDR1 SGHAT, CDR2 FQNNGV. CDR3 length: 14 residues. V lost 1 base and J lost 4, with 10 bases in between. The CDR3 spells CASSLGDGPTEAFF. CDR3 bases: TGTGCCAGCAGCTTAGGTGACGGCCCCACTGAAGCTTTCTTT.

This clonotype has a single count. The chain recombines TRBV5-1 with TRBJ1-2, with D possibly matching TRBD1 (5 bases). Germline V lookup: CDR1 SGHRS, CDR2 YFSETQ. Between the trimmed V and J ends, which lost 4 bases and 2 bases, there was a span of 15 bases. The CDR3 contains 15 residues. The CDR3 spells CASSPGVAGNYGYTF. As DNA, the CDR3 is TGCGCCAGCAGCCCGGGGGTGGCAGGCAACTATGGCTACACCTTC.

This clonotype was seen many times. This sequence joins TRBV9 and TRBJ2-1; TRBD2 matches at 8 bases. The CDR3 runs 16 residues. V lost 0 bases to trimming and J lost 2 bases; unmatched junction nucleotides: 4. Germline V CDR1 and CDR2: SGDLS, YYNGEE. CDR3 coding DNA: TGTGCCAGCAGCGTAGCACTAGCGGAAACCTACAATGAGCAGTTCTTC. Its protein is CASSVALAETYNEQFF.

This chain links TRBV7-9 with TRBJ1-1; TRBD1 matches 10 bases. This CDR3 has 15 residues. The ends lost 4 bases at V and 1 base at J; junction bases unmatched: 3. Germline CDR1 and CDR2: SEHNR and FQNEAQ (reference sequence). CDR3 in DNA: TGTGCCAGCAGCTCCGGACAGGGGGGGAACACTGAAGCTTTCTTT. Encoded protein: CASSSGQGGNTEAFF.

At least ten counts were recorded for this clonotype. V gene TRBV20-1 combines with J gene TRBJ2-1; a weak D match, TRBD1 (7 bases). This CDR3 contains 12 residues. V was clipped by 0 bases and J by 13 bases, with 13 bases between them. CDR1 is DFQATT and CDR2 is SNEGSKA in the germline V gene (reference sequence). In DNA, the CDR3 is TGCAGTGCTAGAGATCAGGGGGGTCCCCAGTTCTTC. It specifies CSARDQGGPQFF.

Concerning this clonotype itself: Possible read error: a much larger clone is one base away. The chain recombines TRBV4-3 with TRBJ2-7; 9 bases are a match to TRBD1. The CDR3 contains 14 residues. CDR1 and CDR2 (germline): LGHNA, YSLEER. V shed 5 bases, J shed 4 bases, and the junction held 6 bases outside the gene matches. The CDR3 is CASSARQGVYEQYF. In nucleotides, the CDR3 is TGCGCCAGCAGCGCACGACAGGGGGTTTACGAGCAGTACTTC.

This clonotype was seen a few times. A much larger clone sits a single nucleotide away, making a read error possible. This chain joins TRBV4-1 and TRBJ2-5, with 9 bases lining up with TRBD1. The CDR3 length is 15 residues. The ends lost 0 bases at V and 5 bases at J; junction bases unmatched: 4. Germline V gene sequence: CDR1 MGHRA, CDR2 YSYEKL. The CDR3 DNA reads as TGCGCCAGCAGCCAAGAGGGGACAGGGTTTGAGACCCAGTACTTC. Translation gives CASSQEGTGFETQYF.

The chain carries TRBV10-2 and TRBJ1-1; 8 bases match TRBD1. V lost 8 bases to trimming and J lost 5 bases; unmatched junction nucleotides: 10. CDR1 and CDR2 from the germline V gene are WSHSY and SAAADI. The CDR3 loop spans 14 amino acids. The CDR3 protein is CASSDRGGRTEAFF. CDR3 DNA sequence: TGCGCCAGCTCTGACAGGGGAGGACGGACTGAAGCTTTCTTT.

The sample holds a few counts of this clonotype. The chain links TRBV5-1 to TRBJ2-7; 11 bases agree with TRBD2. With 2 bases clipped from V and 1 base from J, the junction kept 2 bases outside the gene matches. Looked up from germline, CDR1 is SGHRS and CDR2 is YFSETQ. This CDR3 has 15 amino acids. The CDR3 DNA reads as TGCGCCAGCAGCTTACTAGCGGGAGAGTCCTACGAGCAGTACTTC. Amino acids: CASSLLAGESYEQYF.

The genes are TRBV6-5 and TRBJ2-1; 8 nucleotides line up with TRBD1. Germline values: CDR1 MNHEY, CDR2 SVGAGI. The V gene end was trimmed by 5 bases and the J gene end by 2 bases; junction bases not matched to a gene: 5. The CDR3 sequence is 15 residues long. This CDR3 reads CASSRNRGAYNEQFF. CDR3 sequence (DNA): TGTGCCAGCAGTCGAAACAGGGGGGCCTACAATGAGCAGTTCTTC.